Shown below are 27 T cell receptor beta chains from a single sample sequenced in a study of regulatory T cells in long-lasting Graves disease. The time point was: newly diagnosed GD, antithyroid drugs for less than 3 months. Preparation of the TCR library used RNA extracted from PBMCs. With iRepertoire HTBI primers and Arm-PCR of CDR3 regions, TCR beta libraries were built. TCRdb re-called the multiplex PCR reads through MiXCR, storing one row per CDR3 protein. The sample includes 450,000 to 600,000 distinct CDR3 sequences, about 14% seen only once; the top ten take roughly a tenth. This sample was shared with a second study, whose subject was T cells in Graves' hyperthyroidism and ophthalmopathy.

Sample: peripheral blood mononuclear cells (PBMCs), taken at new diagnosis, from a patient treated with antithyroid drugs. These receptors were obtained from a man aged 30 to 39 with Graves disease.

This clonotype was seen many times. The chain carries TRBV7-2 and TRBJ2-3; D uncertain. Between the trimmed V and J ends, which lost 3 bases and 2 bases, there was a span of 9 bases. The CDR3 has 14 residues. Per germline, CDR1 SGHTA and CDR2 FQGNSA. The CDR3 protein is CASSLGFTTDTQYF. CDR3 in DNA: TGTGCCAGCAGCTTGGGGTTCACCACAGATACGCAGTATTTT.

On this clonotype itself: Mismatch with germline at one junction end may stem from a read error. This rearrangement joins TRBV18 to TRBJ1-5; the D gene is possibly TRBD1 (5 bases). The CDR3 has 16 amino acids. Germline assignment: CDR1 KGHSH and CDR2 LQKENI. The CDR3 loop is CASPPREGFGNQPQHF. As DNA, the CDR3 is TGTGCCAGCCCACCACGAGAGGGGTTCGGCAATCAGCCCCAGCATTTT.

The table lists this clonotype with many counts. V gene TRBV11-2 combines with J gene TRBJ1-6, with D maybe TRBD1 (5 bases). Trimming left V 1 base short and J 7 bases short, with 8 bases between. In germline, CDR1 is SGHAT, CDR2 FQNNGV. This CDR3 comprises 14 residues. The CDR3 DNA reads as TGTGCCAGCAGCTTAGGCAGGGCGAATTCACCCCTCCACTTT. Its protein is CASSLGRANSPLHF.

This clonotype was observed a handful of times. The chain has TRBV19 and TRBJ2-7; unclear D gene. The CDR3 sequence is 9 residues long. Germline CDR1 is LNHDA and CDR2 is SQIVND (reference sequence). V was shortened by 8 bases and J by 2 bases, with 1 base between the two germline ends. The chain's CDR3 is CASPYEQYF. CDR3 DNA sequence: TGTGCCAGTCCCTACGAGCAGTACTTC.

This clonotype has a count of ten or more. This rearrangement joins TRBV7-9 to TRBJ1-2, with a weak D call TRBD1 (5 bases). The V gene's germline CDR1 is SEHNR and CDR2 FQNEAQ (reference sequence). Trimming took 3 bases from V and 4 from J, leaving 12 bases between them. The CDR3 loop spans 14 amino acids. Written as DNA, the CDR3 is TGTGCCAGCAGCTTGGGTACAGGCCCCTATGGCTACACCTTC. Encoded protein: CASSLGTGPYGYTF.

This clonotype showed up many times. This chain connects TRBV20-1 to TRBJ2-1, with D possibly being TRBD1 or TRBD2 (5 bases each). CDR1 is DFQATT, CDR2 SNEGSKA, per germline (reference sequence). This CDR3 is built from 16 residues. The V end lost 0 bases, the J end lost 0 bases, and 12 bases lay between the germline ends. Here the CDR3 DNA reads TGCAGTGCTAGAGATACGGGACCGAGCTCCTACAATGAGCAGTTCTTC. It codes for CSARDTGPSSYNEQFF.

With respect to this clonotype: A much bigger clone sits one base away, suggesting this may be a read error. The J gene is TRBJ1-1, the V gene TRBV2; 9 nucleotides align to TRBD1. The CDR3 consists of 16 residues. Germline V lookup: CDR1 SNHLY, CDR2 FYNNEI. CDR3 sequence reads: CASSPYRDRVNTVAFF. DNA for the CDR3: TGTGCCAGCAGTCCCTACCGGGACAGGGTGAACACTGTAGCTTTCTTT.

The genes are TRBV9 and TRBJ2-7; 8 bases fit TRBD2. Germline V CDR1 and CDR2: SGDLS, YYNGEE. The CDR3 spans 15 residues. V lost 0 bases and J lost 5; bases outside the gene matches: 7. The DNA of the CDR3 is TGTGCCAGCAGCGTAGCCAGCGGGGGTTCCGACGAGCAGTACTTC. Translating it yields CASSVASGGSDEQYF.

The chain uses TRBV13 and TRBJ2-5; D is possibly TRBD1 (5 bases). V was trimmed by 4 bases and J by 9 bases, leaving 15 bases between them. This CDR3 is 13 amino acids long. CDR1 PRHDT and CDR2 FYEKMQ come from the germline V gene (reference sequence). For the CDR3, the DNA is TGTGCCAGCAGCTCCCGTACGGAAGGGGCCCAGTACTTC. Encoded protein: CASSSRTEGAQYF. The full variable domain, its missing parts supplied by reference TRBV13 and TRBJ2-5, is AAGVIQSPRHLIKEKRETATLKCYPIPRHDTVYWYQQGPGQDPQFLISFYEKMQSDKGSIPDRFSAQQFSDYHSELNMSSLELGDSALYFCASSSRTEGAQYFGPGTRLLVL.

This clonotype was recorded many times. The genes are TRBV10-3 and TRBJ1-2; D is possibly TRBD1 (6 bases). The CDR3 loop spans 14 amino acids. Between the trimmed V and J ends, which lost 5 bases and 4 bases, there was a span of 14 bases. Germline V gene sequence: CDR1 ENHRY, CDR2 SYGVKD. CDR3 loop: CAISRQGSFYGYTF. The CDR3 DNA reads TGTGCCATCAGTCGTCAGGGGAGCTTCTATGGCTACACCTTC.

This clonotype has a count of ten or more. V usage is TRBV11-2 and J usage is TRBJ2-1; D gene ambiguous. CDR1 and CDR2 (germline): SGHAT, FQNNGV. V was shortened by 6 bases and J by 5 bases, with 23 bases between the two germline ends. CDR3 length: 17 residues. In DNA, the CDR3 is TGTGCCAGCAGTCAAGTCTTACAGAGGACCAGCGACAATGAGCAGTTCTTC. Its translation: CASSQVLQRTSDNEQFF. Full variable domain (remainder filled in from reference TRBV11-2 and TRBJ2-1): EAGVAQSPRYKIIEKRQSVAFWCNPISGHATLYWYQQILGQGPKLLIQFQNNGVVDDSQLPKDRFSAERLKGVDSTLKIQPAKLEDSAVYLCASSQVLQRTSDNEQFFGPGTRLTVL.

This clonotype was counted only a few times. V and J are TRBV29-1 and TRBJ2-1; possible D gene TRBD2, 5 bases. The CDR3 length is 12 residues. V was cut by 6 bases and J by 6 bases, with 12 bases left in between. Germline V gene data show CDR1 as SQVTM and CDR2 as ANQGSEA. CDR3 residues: CSVEDGSNEQFF. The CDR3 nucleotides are TGCAGCGTGGAGGACGGCTCCAATGAGCAGTTCTTC.

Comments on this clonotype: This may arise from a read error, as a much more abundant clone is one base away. CDR3 region: CASSYSLADEKLSF. CDR3 sequence (DNA): TGTGCCAGCAGTTATTCCCTGGCAGATGAAAAACTGTCTTTT. This chain joins TRBV6-2 or TRBV6-3 and TRBJ1-4; D call uncertain. This CDR3 comprises 14 residues. The germline CDR1 and CDR2 sequences are MNHEY and SVGEGT.

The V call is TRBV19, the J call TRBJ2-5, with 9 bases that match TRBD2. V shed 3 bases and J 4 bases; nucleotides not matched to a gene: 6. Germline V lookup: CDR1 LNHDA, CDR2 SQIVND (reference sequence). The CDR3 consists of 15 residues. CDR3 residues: CASSILPGLAETQYF. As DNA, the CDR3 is TGTGCCAGTAGTATCCTTCCGGGACTAGCAGAGACCCAGTACTTC.

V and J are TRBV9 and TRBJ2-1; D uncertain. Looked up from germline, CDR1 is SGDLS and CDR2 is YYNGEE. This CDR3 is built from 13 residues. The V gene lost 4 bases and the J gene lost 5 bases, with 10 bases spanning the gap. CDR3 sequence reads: CASSRVRNNEQFF. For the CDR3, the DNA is TGTGCCAGCAGCCGTGTGAGGAACAATGAGCAGTTCTTC.

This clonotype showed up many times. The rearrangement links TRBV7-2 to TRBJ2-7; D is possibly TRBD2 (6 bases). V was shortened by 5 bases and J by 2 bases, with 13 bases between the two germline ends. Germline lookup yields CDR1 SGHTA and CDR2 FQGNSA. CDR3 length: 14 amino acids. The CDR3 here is CASSVERVPYEQYF. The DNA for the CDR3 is TGTGCCAGCAGCGTAGAGCGGGTTCCCTACGAGCAGTACTTC.

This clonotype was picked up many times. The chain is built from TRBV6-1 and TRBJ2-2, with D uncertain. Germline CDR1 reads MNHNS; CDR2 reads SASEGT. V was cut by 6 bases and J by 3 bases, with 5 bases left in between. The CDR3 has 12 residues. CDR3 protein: CASRTYTGELFF. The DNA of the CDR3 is TGTGCCAGCAGGACTTACACCGGGGAGCTGTTTTTT.

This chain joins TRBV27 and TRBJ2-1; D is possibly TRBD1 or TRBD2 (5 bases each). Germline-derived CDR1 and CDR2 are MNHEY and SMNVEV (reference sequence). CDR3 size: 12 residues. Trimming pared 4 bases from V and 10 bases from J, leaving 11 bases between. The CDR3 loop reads CASSSLGTEQFF. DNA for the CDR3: TGTGCCAGCAGTTCCCTAGGGACCGAGCAGTTCTTC.

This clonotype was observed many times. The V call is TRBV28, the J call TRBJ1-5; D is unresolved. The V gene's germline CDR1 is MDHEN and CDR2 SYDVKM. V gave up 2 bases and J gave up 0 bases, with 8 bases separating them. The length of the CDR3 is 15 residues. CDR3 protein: CASSLPDNSNQPQHF. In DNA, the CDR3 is TGTGCCAGCAGTTTACCCGACAATAGCAATCAGCCCCAGCATTTT. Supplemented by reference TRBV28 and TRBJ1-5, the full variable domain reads DVKVTQSSRYLVKRTGEKVFLECVQDMDHENMFWYRQDPGLGLRLIYFSYDVKMKEKGDIPEGYSVSREKKERFSLILESASTNQTSMYLCASSLPDNSNQPQHFGDGTRLSIL.

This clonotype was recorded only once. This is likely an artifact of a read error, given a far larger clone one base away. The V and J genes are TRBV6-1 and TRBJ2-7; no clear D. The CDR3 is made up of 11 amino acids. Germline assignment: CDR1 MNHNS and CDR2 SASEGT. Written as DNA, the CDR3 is TGTGCCAGCAGTCGAGGCACCGAGCAGCACTTC. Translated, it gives CASSRGTEQHF.

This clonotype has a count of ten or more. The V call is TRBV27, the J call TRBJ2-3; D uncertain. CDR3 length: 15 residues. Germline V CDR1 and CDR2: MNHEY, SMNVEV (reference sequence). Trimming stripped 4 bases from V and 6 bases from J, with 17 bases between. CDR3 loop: CASSSLVTKVDTQYF. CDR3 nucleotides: TGTGCCAGCAGTTCCCTGGTCACTAAGGTGGATACGCAGTATTTT.

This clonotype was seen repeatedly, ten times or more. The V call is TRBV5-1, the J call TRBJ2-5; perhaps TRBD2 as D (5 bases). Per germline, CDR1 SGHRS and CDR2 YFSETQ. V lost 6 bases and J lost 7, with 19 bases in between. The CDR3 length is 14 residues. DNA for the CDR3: TGCGCCAGCACCCAAACGGAGGAGGCGGGGACCCAGTACTTC. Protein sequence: CASTQTEEAGTQYF.

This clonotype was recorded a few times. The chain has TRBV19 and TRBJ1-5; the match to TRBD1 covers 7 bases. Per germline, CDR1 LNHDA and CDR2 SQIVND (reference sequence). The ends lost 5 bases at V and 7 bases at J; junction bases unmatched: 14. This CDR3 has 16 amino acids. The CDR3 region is CASSFGRYRGIQPQHF. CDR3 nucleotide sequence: TGTGCCAGTAGTTTCGGGAGGTACAGGGGCATCCAGCCCCAGCATTTT.

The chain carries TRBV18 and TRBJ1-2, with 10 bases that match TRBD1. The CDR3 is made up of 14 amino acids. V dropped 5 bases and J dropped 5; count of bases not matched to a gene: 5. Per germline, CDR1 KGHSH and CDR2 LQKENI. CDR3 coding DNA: TGTGCCAGCTCAATTGGGACAGGGGAATATGGCTACACCTTC. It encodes CASSIGTGEYGYTF.

In DNA, the CDR3 is TGTGCCAGTAGACAGGGCGCAGGTTTATGGGACACTGAAGCTTTCTTT. As protein: CASRQGAGLWDTEAFF. The chain employs TRBV6-1 and TRBJ1-1, with 7 nucleotides matching TRBD1. Germline trimming cut 9 bases from V and 3 bases from J; bases unmatched to any gene: 16. Looked up from germline, CDR1 is MNHNS and CDR2 is SASEGT. The CDR3 runs 16 residues.

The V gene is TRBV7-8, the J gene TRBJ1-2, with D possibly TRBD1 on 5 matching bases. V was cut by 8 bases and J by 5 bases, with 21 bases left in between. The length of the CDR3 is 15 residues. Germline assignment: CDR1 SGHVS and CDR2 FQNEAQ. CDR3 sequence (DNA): TGTGCCAGCGGAGACTGGGGGGACCGGGGTTATGGCTACACCTTC. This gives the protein CASGDWGDRGYGYTF.

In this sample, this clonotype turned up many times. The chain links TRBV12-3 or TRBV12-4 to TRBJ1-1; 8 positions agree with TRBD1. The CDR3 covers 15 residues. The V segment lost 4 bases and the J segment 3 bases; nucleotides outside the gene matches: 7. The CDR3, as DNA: TGTGCCAGCAGTTACCCTGACAGGGGATACACTGAAGCTTTCTTT. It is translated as CASSYPDRGYTEAFF.